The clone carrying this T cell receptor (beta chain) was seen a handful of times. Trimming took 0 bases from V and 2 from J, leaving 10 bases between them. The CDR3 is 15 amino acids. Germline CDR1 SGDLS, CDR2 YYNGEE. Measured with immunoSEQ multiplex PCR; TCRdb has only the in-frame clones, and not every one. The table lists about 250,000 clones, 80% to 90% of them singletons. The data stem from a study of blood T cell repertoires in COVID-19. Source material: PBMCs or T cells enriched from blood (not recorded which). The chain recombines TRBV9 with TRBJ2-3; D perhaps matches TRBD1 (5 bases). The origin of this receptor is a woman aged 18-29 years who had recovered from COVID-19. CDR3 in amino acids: CASSVEVGHTDTQYF. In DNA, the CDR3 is TGTGCCAGCAGCGTAGAGGTGGGGCACACAGATACGCAGTATTTT.